This T cell receptor (beta chain) was recovered during a study of blood T cell repertoires in COVID-19. Study information: Sample material is recorded as cDNA or gDNA derived from T cells, B-cell-depleted T cells, or PBMCs.

Profiling relied on immunoSEQ multiplex PCR, and the TCRdb table lists in-frame clones only, not all of them. The sample yields roughly 67,000 clones, 83% seen once. V lost 10 bases and J 3 bases, leaving 15 bases between the germline ends. CDR1 and CDR2 (germline): MNHEY, SVGAGI. CDR3 length: 14 residues. The chain joins TRBV6-5 to TRBJ1-4, with TRBD1 as a possible D gene (5 bases). This TCR was sampled from a woman in her sixties with acute or convalescent COVID-19. The sample comprised peripheral blood. The CDR3 sequence is CATGPGFSNEKLFF. Here the CDR3 DNA reads TGTGCCACCGGACCAGGGTTTTCTAATGAAAAACTGTTTTTT.